There are a few counts of the clone carrying this T cell receptor (beta chain). The antigen is undetermined. The CDR3 spans 18 residues. Deletions cut 2 bases from V and 3 bases from J, with 20 bases between. The germline V gene has CDR1 MNHNS and CDR2 SASEGT. The data belong to a study of T-cell reconstitution after alpha-beta-depleted transplantation in children. Unique molecular identifiers were used in preparing the TCRbeta library. TCRdb itself ran the PCR reads through MiXCR, one entry per CDR3 protein. The repertoire holds around 100,000 distinct CDR3 sequences, with approximately 10% as singletons. General observations from the study: T-cell numbers and diversity one year post-transplant derived largely from freshly generated T cells. Approximately two months post-transplant, alpha-beta T cells reportedly originated from several hundred expanded graft clones.

This TCR came from a boy aged 2 to 10 with acute lymphoblastic leukemia, due to receive a stem cell transplant. The sample in question was PBMCs, obtained before TCRalphabeta/CD19-depleted stem cell transplant. The V and J genes are TRBV6-1 and TRBJ2-4; D might be TRBD2 (6 bases). The CDR3 loop reads CASSESPRETDFKNIQYF. The CDR3 nucleotides read TGTGCCAGCAGTGAAAGCCCCCGGGAGACAGACTTCAAAAACATTCAGTACTTC.